This T cell receptor (beta chain) is drawn from a study of cytomegalovirus exposure and HLA in healthy donors. PCR used 60 Vbeta primers and 13 Jbeta primers. Per the study methods: Unique TCR beta chains numbered approximately 80 million in a later analysis, with roughly 9.9 million shared. TCRdb's copy holds only in-frame clones and misses some; the assay was immunoSEQ multiplex PCR. The V and J calls and clone size come from that table; D and trimming were worked out from the DNA. The sample includes about 140,000 clones, roughly four fifths seen only once; the top ten take 3.2%. Donors had nominal health at sampling but likely had unrecorded immune exposures. CDR3 length: 13 residues. The trim removed 5 bases at V and 7 bases at J, leaving 8 bases unmatched. Germline lookup yields CDR1 SQVTM and CDR2 ANQGSEA.

The chain combines TRBV29-1 with TRBJ1-2, with TRBD1 matching over 9 bases. This TCR was sampled from a man younger than 35 in good health and CMV-seropositive. Sequenced sample: PBMCs. CDR3 in DNA: TGCAGCGTTTACCTGGGACAGGGAAGTGGCTACACCTTC. This codes for CSVYLGQGSGYTF.